This T cell receptor beta chain was recorded in a study of blood T cell repertoires in COVID-19. The overall study: Samples taken during acute and convalescent COVID-19 were collected in the United States, Italy and Spain. Sample material is recorded as cDNA or gDNA derived from T cells, B-cell-depleted T cells, or PBMCs.

The V gene's germline CDR1 is SGHVS and CDR2 FNYEAQ. Between the trimmed V and J ends, which lost 5 bases and 6 bases, there was a span of 26 bases. This CDR3 is 17 amino acids long. In the study's own analysis: It was from reference gene primer amplification that nucleated cell counts were estimated. Profiling relied on immunoSEQ multiplex PCR, and the TCRdb table lists in-frame clones only, not all of them. D and trimming come from the DNA, and the V and J calls and clone size come from that table. The sample consists of 31,000 or so clones, about nine tenths of them appearing once. The chain employs TRBV7-6 and TRBJ2-7; weak D call: TRBD2 (5 bases). Sequenced input: peripheral blood. The TCR comes from a human donor with active COVID-19. The donor label of this sample is uncertain. The CDR3: CASSRNMGQQGGGEQYF. The CDR3 DNA reads as TGTGCCAGCAGCCGCAACATGGGCCAACAAGGAGGCGGCGAGCAGTACTTC.